Listed below are T cell receptor beta chains from one sample, sequenced in a study of graft-versus-host responses after intestinal transplantation. Repertoires were generated with immunoSEQ multiplex PCR, while TCRdb's copy carries only in-frame clones and drops some. The sample contains under 65,000 clones, 94% of which appear only once. No antigen is known for these receptors. Sequenced material: unstimulated CD4+ T cells sorted from spleen or lymph node cells, taken before transplant. The origin of the receptors is a human donor who was the organ donor for an intestinal transplant. Each CDR3 is given with its conserved first and last residue. Fields, in order: D gene, clone size, J gene, V gene, CDR3 DNA, CDR3 protein. D genes are given only for firm matches. Not every row has a clone size; where given, it reads once, few, many or a size class.

D gene: NA
clone size: once
J gene: TRBJ2-3
V gene: TRBV5-6
CDR3 DNA: TGTGCCAGCAGCGTGTTGTGGGCCCACCGAGGAGGCACAGATACGCAGTATTTT
CDR3 protein: CASSVLWAHRGGTDTQYF

D gene: TRBD2
clone size: NA
J gene: TRBJ2-7
V gene: TRBV6-6
CDR3 DNA: TGTGCCAGCAGTACGGGACTAGCGGATCTCTACGAGCAGTACTTC
CDR3 protein: CASSTGLADLYEQYF

D gene: NA
clone size: once
J gene: TRBJ2-3
V gene: TRBV7-3
CDR3 DNA: TGTGCCAGCAGCTTAAAGTCTGGAGGCACAGATACGCAGTATTTT
CDR3 protein: CASSLKSGGTDTQYF

D gene: NA
clone size: NA
J gene: TRBJ2-5
V gene: TRBV5-1
CDR3 DNA: TGCGCCAGCAGCTTGCGGGGTAATGAGGAGACCCAGTACTTC
CDR3 protein: CASSLRGNEETQYF

D gene: TRBD2
clone size: NA
J gene: TRBJ2-1
V gene: TRBV4-3
CDR3 DNA: TGCGCCAGCAGCCACGGAGGACTAGCCTACAATGAGCAGTTCTTC
CDR3 protein: CASSHGGLAYNEQFF

D gene: TRBD2
clone size: NA
J gene: TRBJ2-7
V gene: TRBV10-3
CDR3 DNA: TGTGCCACCGTCCCTCGCGGGGGAAACTACGAGCAGTACTTC
CDR3 protein: CATVPRGGNYEQYF

D gene: NA
clone size: NA
J gene: TRBJ2-7
V gene: TRBV5-1
CDR3 DNA: TGCGCCAGCAGCTTGGTCAGTGCCGGCTACGAGCAGTACTTC
CDR3 protein: CASSLVSAGYEQYF

D gene: NA
clone size: NA
J gene: TRBJ1-3
V gene: TRBV5-4
CDR3 DNA: TGTGCCAGCAGCTGGGCCGGACGAAGTGGAAACACCATATATTTT
CDR3 protein: CASSWAGRSGNTIYF

D gene: NA
clone size: NA
J gene: TRBJ2-4
V gene: TRBV6-5
CDR3 DNA: TGTGCCAGCTTTATCGAGAGGAAGACGAACATTCAGTACTTC
CDR3 protein: CASFIERKTNIQYF

D gene: TRBD1
clone size: NA
J gene: TRBJ1-3
V gene: TRBV5-1
CDR3 DNA: TGCGCCAGGAGACAGGGAAAAGTCACCATATATTTT
CDR3 protein: CARRQGKVTIYF

D gene: TRBD1
clone size: NA
J gene: TRBJ1-2
V gene: TRBV5-1
CDR3 DNA: TGCGCCAGCAGCTCCGGCTCGACAGGGCGGGGCTATGGCTACACCTTC
CDR3 protein: CASSSGSTGRGYGYTF

D gene: TRBD2
clone size: NA
J gene: TRBJ2-3
V gene: TRBV14
CDR3 DNA: TGTGCCAGCAGCCATAGACTAGCGGGGAGCACAGATACGCAGTATTTT
CDR3 protein: CASSHRLAGSTDTQYF

D gene: TRBD2
clone size: NA
J gene: TRBJ2-3
V gene: TRBV4-1
CDR3 DNA: TGCGCCAGCAGCCAGTTGGGGGGGGATACGCAGTATTTT
CDR3 protein: CASSQLGGDTQYF

D gene: NA
clone size: NA
J gene: TRBJ2-7
V gene: TRBV6-1
CDR3 DNA: TGTGCCAGCAGTGACCTCCAGGGCCACGAGCAGTACTTC
CDR3 protein: CASSDLQGHEQYF

D gene: NA
clone size: NA
J gene: TRBJ2-4
V gene: TRBV5-1
CDR3 DNA: TGCGCCAGCAGCTTGACCAGCGGAGCCAAAAACATTCAGTACTTC
CDR3 protein: CASSLTSGAKNIQYF

D gene: TRBD2
clone size: NA
J gene: TRBJ2-3
V gene: TRBV5-1
CDR3 DNA: TGCGCCAGCAGCTTGCCCCTAGCGGGGGGTGCAGATACGCAGTATTTT
CDR3 protein: CASSLPLAGGADTQYF

D gene: TRBD1
clone size: NA
J gene: TRBJ2-7
V gene: TRBV6-5
CDR3 DNA: TGTGCCAGCAGGCAGCGGGGACAGGGGTCATACGAGCAGTACTTC
CDR3 protein: CASRQRGQGSYEQYF

D gene: NA
clone size: NA
J gene: TRBJ2-7
V gene: TRBV11-2
CDR3 DNA: TGTGCCAGCAGCTTATCGGGATACGAGCAGTACTTC
CDR3 protein: CASSLSGYEQYF

D gene: NA
clone size: NA
J gene: TRBJ2-1
V gene: TRBV6-5
CDR3 DNA: TGTGCCAGCCGAGATGACCCCTACAATGAGCAGTTCTTC
CDR3 protein: CASRDDPYNEQFF

D gene: TRBD2
clone size: NA
J gene: TRBJ2-5
V gene: TRBV7-3
CDR3 DNA: TGTGCCAGCAGCCGGACTAGCCGGGAGACCCAGTACTTC
CDR3 protein: CASSRTSRETQYF

D gene: NA
clone size: NA
J gene: TRBJ2-5
V gene: TRBV7-3
CDR3 DNA: TGTGCCAGCAGCTTAATTGCCGGGACCCAAGAGACCCAGTACTTC
CDR3 protein: CASSLIAGTQETQYF

D gene: NA
clone size: NA
J gene: TRBJ2-4
V gene: TRBV20-1
CDR3 DNA: TGCAGTCTAACTAGGGGAAACATTCAGTACTTC
CDR3 protein: CSLTRGNIQYF

D gene: TRBD2
clone size: NA
J gene: TRBJ2-1
V gene: TRBV2
CDR3 DNA: TGTGCCAGCAGTGAACAGGCTAGCGGGGGGAGCTCCTACAATGAGCAGTTCTTC
CDR3 protein: CASSEQASGGSSYNEQFF

D gene: TRBD1
clone size: NA
J gene: TRBJ1-1
V gene: TRBV7-2
CDR3 DNA: TGTGCCAGCAGCTTAGGCCGACAGGGGGCAGGGAAAAAAGCTTTCTTT
CDR3 protein: CASSLGRQGAGKKAFF

D gene: NA
clone size: NA
J gene: TRBJ2-3
V gene: TRBV9
CDR3 DNA: TGTGCCAGCAGCGTAAGAGGGGGGACCGTTGGCACAGATACGCAGTATTTT
CDR3 protein: CASSVRGGTVGTDTQYF

D gene: TRBD2
clone size: NA
J gene: TRBJ2-3
V gene: TRBV6-1
CDR3 DNA: TGTGCCAGCAGTGAAGGGCTAGCGGGAGCCTACACAGATACGCAGTATTTT
CDR3 protein: CASSEGLAGAYTDTQYF

D gene: NA
clone size: NA
J gene: TRBJ1-5
V gene: TRBV2
CDR3 DNA: TGTGCCAGCTCTCCGGGTAACAATCAGCCCCAGCATTTT
CDR3 protein: CASSPGNNQPQHF

D gene: NA
clone size: NA
J gene: TRBJ2-2
V gene: TRBV9
CDR3 DNA: TGTGCCAGCAGCGTATTTCCCACCGGGGAGCTGTTTTTT
CDR3 protein: CASSVFPTGELFF

D gene: NA
clone size: NA
J gene: TRBJ2-3
V gene: TRBV15
CDR3 DNA: TGTGCCACCAGCAGTACCGGGGGGCGGCCTACAGATACGCAGTATTTT
CDR3 protein: CATSSTGGRPTDTQYF

D gene: TRBD2
clone size: NA
J gene: TRBJ2-1
V gene: TRBV12-5
CDR3 DNA: TGTGCTAGTGGTTTTTACCTACTAGCGGGGGATTACAATGAGCAGTTCTTC
CDR3 protein: CASGFYLLAGDYNEQFF

D gene: NA
clone size: NA
J gene: TRBJ1-1
V gene: TRBV2
CDR3 DNA: TGTGCCAGCAGTCCCGGGGACACTGAAGCTTTCTTT
CDR3 protein: CASSPGDTEAFF

D gene: NA
clone size: once
J gene: TRBJ1-5
V gene: TRBV18
CDR3 DNA: TGTGCCAGCTCACCGACAGACAGCAATCAGCCCCAGCATTTT
CDR3 protein: CASSPTDSNQPQHF

D gene: TRBD1
clone size: NA
J gene: TRBJ2-7
V gene: TRBV11-2
CDR3 DNA: TGTGCCAGCAGACGGACAGGGGGCTACGAGCAGTACTTC
CDR3 protein: CASRRTGGYEQYF

D gene: NA
clone size: NA
J gene: TRBJ2-3
V gene: TRBV2
CDR3 DNA: TGTGCCAGCAACAAGGAGAGCACAGATACGCAGTATTTT
CDR3 protein: CASNKESTDTQYF

D gene: NA
clone size: NA
J gene: TRBJ1-2
V gene: TRBV7-2
CDR3 DNA: TGTGCCAGCAGCAAGGACGTTAACTATGGCTACACCTTC
CDR3 protein: CASSKDVNYGYTF

D gene: NA
clone size: once
J gene: TRBJ2-1
V gene: TRBV11-2
CDR3 DNA: TGTGCCAGCAGCATGGGGGGGCTAGAACAGTACAATGAGCAGTTCTTC
CDR3 protein: CASSMGGLEQYNEQFF